This T cell receptor (beta chain) was retrieved from a study of blood T cell repertoires in COVID-19. Study processing details: Nucleated cell number was recorded as an estimate derived from reference gene primer amplification. The assay was immunoSEQ multiplex PCR, and TCRdb's table has in-frame clones only and misses some. V, J and clone size were drawn from that table, and D and trimming were deduced from the DNA. The sample contains about 400,000 clones, over 75% of which appear only once. This TCR came from a woman in her 40s with acute COVID-19. The sequencing input was PBMCs or T cells enriched from blood (not recorded which).

DNA for the CDR3: TGCGCCAGCAGCTTGGAGAGCGGGGGGGCGAGAATATGGCGGTTCTTC. Translated: CASSLESGGARIWRFF. The chain joins TRBV5-1 to TRBJ2-1, with 10 nucleotides matching TRBD2. V trimming: 0 bases; J trimming: 15 bases; junction bases outside the gene matches: 15. This CDR3 contains 16 residues. The germline CDR1 and CDR2 sequences are SGHRS and YFSETQ. Combining the CDR3 with reference TRBV5-1 and TRBJ2-1 gives the whole variable domain KAGVTQTPRYLIKTRGQQVTLSCSPISGHRSVSWYQQTPGQGLQFLFEYFSETQRNKGNFPGRFSGRQFSNSRSEMNVSTLELGDSALYLCASSLESGGARIWRFFGPGTRLTVL.